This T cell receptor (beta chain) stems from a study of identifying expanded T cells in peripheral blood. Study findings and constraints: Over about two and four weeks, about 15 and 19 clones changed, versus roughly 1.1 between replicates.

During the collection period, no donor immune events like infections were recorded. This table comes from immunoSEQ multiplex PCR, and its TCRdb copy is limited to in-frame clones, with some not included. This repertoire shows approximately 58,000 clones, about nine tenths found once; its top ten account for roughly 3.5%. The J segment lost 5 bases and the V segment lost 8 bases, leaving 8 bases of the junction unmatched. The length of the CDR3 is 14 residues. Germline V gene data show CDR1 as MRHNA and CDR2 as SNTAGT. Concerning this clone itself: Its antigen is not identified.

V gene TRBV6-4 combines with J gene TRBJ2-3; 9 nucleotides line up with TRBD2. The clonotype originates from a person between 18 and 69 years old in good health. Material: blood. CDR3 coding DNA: TGTGCCAGCGTAGCGGGAGTAGGAGGAGATACGCAGTATTTT. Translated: CASVAGVGGDTQYF.